Sequencing of this TCR beta chain was carried out in a study of identical twins. The CDR3 extends over 15 amino acids. Germline V CDR1 and CDR2: DFQATT, SNEGSKA (reference sequence). Trimming shortened V by 2 bases and J by 1 base, and 14 bases separated the two germline ends. In TCRdb, the 5' RACE reads were re-called with MiXCR into one record per CDR3 protein. The repertoire consists of approximately 700,000 distinct CDR3 sequences, with 15% to 20% occurring once and the leading ten covering under 15%. The same sample was also used in a study of T cells expressing NK-cell markers.

Sequences were obtained from PBMCs. J is TRBJ2-5 and V is TRBV20-1, with D perhaps matching TRBD2 (6 bases). This clonotype was obtained from a young woman in good health. CDR3 sequence (DNA): TGCAGTGCTAGAACCCCCCGGGACTTCCAAGAGACCCAGTACTTC. Protein: CSARTPRDFQETQYF.